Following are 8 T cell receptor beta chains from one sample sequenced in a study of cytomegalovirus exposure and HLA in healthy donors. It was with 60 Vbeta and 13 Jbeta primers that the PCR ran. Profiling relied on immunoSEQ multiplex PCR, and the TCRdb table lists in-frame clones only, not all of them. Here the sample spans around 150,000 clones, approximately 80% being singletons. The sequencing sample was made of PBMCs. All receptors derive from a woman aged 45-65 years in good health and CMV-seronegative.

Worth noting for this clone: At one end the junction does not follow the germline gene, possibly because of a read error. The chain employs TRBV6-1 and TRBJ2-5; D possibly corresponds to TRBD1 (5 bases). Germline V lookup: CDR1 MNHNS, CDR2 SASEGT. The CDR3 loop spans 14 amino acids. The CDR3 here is CASVRAGYQEAQYF. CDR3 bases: TGTGCCAGCGTAAGGGCAGGGTACCAAGAGGCCCAGTACTTC.

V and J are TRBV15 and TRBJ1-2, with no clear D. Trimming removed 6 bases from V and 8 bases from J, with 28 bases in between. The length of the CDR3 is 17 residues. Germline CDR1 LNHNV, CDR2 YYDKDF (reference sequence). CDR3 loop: CATSPAEWESPLAGYTF. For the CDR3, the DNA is TGTGCCACCAGTCCTGCTGAGTGGGAGAGCCCCTTAGCCGGCTACACCTTC.

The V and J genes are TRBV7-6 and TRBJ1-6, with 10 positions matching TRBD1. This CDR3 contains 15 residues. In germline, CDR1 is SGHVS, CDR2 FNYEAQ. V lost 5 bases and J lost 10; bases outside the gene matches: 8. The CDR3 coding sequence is TGTGCCAGCAGCGCCGCCGGGACAGGGGTCTCACCCCTCCACTTT. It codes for CASSAAGTGVSPLHF.

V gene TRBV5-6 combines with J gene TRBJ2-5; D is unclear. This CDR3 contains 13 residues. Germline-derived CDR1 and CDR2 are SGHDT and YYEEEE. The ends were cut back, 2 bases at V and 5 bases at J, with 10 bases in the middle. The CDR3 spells CASSLVQAETQYF. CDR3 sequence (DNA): TGTGCCAGCAGCTTAGTTCAAGCGGAGACCCAGTACTTC.

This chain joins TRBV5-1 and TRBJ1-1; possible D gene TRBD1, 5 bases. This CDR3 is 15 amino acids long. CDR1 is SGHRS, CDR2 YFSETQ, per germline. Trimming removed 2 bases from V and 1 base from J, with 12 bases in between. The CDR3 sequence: CASSLRVTANTEAFF. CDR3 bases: TGCGCCAGCAGCTTAAGAGTGACAGCGAACACTGAAGCTTTCTTT. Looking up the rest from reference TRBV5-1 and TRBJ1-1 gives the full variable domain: KAGVTQTPRYLIKTRGQQVTLSCSPISGHRSVSWYQQTPGQGLQFLFEYFSETQRNKGNFPGRFSGRQFSNSRSEMNVSTLELGDSALYLCASSLRVTANTEAFFGQGTRLTVV.

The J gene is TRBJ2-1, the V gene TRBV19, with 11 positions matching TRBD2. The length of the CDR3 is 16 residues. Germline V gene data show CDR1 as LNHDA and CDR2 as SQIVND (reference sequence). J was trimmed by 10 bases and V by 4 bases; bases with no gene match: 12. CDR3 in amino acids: CASSRGTSGHSWEQFF. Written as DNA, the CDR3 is TGTGCCAGTAGTAGGGGGACTAGCGGACACTCGTGGGAGCAGTTCTTC.

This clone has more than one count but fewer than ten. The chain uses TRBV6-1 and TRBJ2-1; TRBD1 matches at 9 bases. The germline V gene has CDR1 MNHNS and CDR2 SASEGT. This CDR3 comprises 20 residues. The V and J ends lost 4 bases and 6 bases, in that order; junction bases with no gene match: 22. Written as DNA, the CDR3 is TGTGCCAGCAGTGTTCTTCCTGTGTGGGGGGACAGGGACGGTAGCAATGAGCAGTTCTTC. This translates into CASSVLPVWGDRDGSNEQFF.

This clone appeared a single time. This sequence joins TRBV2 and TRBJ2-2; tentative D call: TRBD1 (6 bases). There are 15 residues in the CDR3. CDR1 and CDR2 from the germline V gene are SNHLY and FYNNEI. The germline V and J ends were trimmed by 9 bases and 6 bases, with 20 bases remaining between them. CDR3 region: CARGANPPFAGELFF. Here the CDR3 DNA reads TGTGCCAGGGGGGCGAACCCCCCCTTCGCCGGGGAGCTGTTTTTT.